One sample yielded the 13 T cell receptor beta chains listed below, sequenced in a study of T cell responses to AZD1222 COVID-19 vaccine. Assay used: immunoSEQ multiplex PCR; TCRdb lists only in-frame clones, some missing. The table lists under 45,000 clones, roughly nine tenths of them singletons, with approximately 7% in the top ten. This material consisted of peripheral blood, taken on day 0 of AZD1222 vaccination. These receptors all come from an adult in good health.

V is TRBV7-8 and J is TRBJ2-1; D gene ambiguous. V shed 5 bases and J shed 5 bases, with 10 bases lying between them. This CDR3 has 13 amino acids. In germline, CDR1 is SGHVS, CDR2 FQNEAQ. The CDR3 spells CASSLRLHNEQFF. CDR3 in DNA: TGTGCCAGCAGCCTACGACTCCACAATGAGCAGTTCTTC. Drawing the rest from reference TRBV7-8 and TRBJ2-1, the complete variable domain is GAGVSQSPRYKVAKRGQDVALRCDPISGHVSLFWYQQALGQGPEFLTYFQNEAQLDKSGLPSDRFFAERPEGSVSTLKIQRTQQEDSAVYLCASSLRLHNEQFFGPGTRLTVL.

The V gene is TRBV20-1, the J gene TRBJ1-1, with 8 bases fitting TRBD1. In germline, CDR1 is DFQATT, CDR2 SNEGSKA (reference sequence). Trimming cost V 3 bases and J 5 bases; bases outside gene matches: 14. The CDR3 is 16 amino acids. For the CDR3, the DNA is TGCAGTGCTAGTGACCCTCGACAGGGGAAGAGGACTGAAGCTTTCTTT. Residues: CSASDPRQGKRTEAFF.

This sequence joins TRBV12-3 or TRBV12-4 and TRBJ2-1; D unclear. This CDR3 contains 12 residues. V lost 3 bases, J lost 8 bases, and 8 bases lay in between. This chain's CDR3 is CASSFGGDEQFF. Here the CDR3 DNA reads TGTGCCAGCAGTTTTGGTGGCGATGAGCAGTTCTTC.

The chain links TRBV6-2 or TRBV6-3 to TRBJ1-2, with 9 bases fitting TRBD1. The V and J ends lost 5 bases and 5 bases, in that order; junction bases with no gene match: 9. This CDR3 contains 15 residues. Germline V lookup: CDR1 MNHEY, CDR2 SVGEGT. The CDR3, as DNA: TGTGCCAGCAGTCGCTTGACAGGGGGAGCGTATGGCTACACCTTC. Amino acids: CASSRLTGGAYGYTF.

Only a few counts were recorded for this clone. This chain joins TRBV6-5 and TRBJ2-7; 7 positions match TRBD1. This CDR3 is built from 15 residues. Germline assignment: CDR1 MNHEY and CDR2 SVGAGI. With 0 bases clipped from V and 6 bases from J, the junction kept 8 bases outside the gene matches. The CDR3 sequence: CASSYSSTGVREQYF. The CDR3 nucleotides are TGTGCCAGCAGTTACTCGAGTACAGGGGTCCGCGAGCAGTACTTC.

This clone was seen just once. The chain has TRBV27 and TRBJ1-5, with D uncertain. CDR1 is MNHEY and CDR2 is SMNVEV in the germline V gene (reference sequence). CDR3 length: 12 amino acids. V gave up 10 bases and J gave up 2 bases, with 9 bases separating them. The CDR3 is CATGLRNQPQHF. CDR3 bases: TGTGCCACCGGCCTACGCAATCAGCCCCAGCATTTT.

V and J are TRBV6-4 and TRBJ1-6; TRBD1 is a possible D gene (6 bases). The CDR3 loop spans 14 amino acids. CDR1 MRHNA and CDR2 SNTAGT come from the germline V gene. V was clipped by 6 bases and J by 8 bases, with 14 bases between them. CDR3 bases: TGTGCCAGCAGGCAGGACTACAGGGATTCACCCCTCCACTTT. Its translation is CASRQDYRDSPLHF.

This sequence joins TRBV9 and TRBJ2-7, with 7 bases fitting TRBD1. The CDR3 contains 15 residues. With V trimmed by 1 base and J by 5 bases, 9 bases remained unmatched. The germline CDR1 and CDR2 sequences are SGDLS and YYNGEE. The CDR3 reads CASSVSGTETDEQYF. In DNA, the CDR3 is TGTGCCAGCAGCGTATCGGGGACAGAGACCGACGAGCAGTACTTC. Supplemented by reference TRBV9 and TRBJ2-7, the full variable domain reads DSGVTQTPKHLITATGQRVTLRCSPRSGDLSVYWYQQSLDQGLQFLIQYYNGEERAKGNILERFSAQQFPDLHSELNLSSLELGDSALYFCASSVSGTETDEQYFGPGTRLTVT.

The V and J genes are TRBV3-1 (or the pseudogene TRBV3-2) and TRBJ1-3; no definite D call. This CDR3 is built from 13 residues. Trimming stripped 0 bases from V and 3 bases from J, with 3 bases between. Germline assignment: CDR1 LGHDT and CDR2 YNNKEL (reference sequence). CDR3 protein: CASSQDLGNTIYF. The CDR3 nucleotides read TGTGCCAGCAGCCAAGATCTTGGAAACACCATATATTTT.

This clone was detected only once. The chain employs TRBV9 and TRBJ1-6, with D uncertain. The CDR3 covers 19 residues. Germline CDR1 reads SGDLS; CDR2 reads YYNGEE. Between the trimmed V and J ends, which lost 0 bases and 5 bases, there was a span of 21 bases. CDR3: CASSVGSWRRVGDNSPLHF. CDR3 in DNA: TGTGCCAGCAGCGTAGGGTCATGGCGCAGAGTCGGGGATAATTCACCCCTCCACTTT.

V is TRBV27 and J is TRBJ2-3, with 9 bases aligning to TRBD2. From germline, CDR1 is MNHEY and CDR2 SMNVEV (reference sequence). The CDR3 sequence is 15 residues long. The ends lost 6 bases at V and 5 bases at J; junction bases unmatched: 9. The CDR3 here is CASRTLAGRLDTQYF. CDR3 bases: TGTGCCAGCAGAACGCTAGCGGGAAGGTTAGATACGCAGTATTTT.

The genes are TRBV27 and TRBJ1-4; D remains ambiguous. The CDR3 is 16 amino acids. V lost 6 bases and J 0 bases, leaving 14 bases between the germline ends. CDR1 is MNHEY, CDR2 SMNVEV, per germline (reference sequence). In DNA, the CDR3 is TGTGCCAGCAGGCCGGGGTTACTAGCAACTAATGAAAAACTGTTTTTT. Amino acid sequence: CASRPGLLATNEKLFF.

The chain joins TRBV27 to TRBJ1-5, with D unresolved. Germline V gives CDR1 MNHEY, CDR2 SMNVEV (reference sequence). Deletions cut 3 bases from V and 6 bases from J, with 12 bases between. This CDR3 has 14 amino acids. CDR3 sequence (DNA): TGTGCCAGCAGTTTTAGCTCCCTGGGTCAGCCCCAGCATTTT. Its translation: CASSFSSLGQPQHF.